This record covers a single T cell receptor (beta chain). V shed 3 bases and J shed 1 base, with 6 bases lying between them. The V gene's germline CDR1 is LNHDA and CDR2 SQIVND (reference sequence). The CDR3 is 13 amino acids. These data are taken from a study of control samples from healthy donors and cancer patients. Sequencing was performed with immunoSEQ multiplex PCR; in TCRdb, only in-frame clones are kept and a portion is missing. The sample lists some 90,000 clones, about 86% occurring once. The sample consisted of blood. The chain combines TRBV19 with TRBJ2-5; D is uncertain. This sequence originates from a woman between 45 and 60 years old in good health. The CDR3 DNA is TGTGCCAGTAGTATGGGCAGCCAAGAGACCCAGTACTTC. Its translation: CASSMGSQETQYF.